These 28 T cell receptor beta chains came from one sample sequenced in a study of neoadjuvant nivolumab and ipilimumab in lung cancer. The table came from immunoSEQ multiplex PCR; TCRdb's copy has only in-frame clones and leaves some out. The sample holds under 15,000 clones, around two thirds seen once. This sample comprised peripheral blood, obtained after neoadjuvant nivolumab, alone or with ipilimumab, at or shortly before surgery. These receptors all come from an adult with non-small cell lung cancer.

The chain is built from TRBV30 and TRBJ1-1; the D gene is possibly TRBD1 (5 bases). With 0 bases removed from V and 8 bases from J, the gap between germline ends came to 16 bases. Germline CDR1 reads GTSNPN; CDR2 reads SVGIG (reference sequence). The CDR3 extends over 14 amino acids. CDR3 loop: CAWSVRTPTPEAFF. CDR3 DNA sequence: TGTGCCTGGAGTGTCCGGACACCTACTCCCGAAGCTTTCTTT.

The rearrangement links TRBV7-2 to TRBJ1-2, with unresolved D. The CDR3 is made up of 12 amino acids. Trimming left V 3 bases short and J 6 bases short, with 8 bases between. CDR1 is SGHTA and CDR2 is FQGNSA in the germline V gene. The CDR3 is CASSLGMNGYTF. CDR3 sequence (DNA): TGTGCCAGCAGCTTGGGGATGAATGGCTACACCTTC.

This clone was seen more than once but under ten times. V is TRBV4-1 and J is TRBJ2-2; no reliable D call. V was shortened by 4 bases and J by 3 bases, with 3 bases between the two germline ends. The germline V gene encodes CDR1 MGHRA and CDR2 YSYEKL. This CDR3 has 12 amino acids. The CDR3 region is CASSLDTGELFF. CDR3 in DNA: TGCGCCAGCAGCCTAGACACCGGGGAGCTGTTTTTT.

This clone is labeled as medium-sized. The rearrangement joins TRBV11-1 to TRBJ2-7, with D uncertain. The CDR3 contains 13 residues. Germline V gives CDR1 SGHAT, CDR2 FQDESV (reference sequence). Trimming pared 0 bases from V and 2 bases from J, leaving 5 bases between. CDR3 nucleotide sequence: TGTGCCAGCAGCTTAGCCACCACCTACGAGCAGTACTTC. Protein product: CASSLATTYEQYF.

The chain has TRBV7-9 and TRBJ2-6, with unresolved D. The V gene's germline CDR1 is SEHNR and CDR2 FQNEAQ (reference sequence). CDR3 size: 15 residues. Trimming shortened V by 0 bases and J by 1 base, and 4 bases separated the two germline ends. The CDR3 here is CASSLAVSGANVLTF. For the CDR3, the DNA is TGTGCCAGCAGCTTAGCAGTTTCTGGGGCCAACGTCCTGACTTTC.

This clone was found a few times. This chain connects TRBV27 to TRBJ1-5; D remains unclear. This CDR3 region has 13 residues. The V end lost 3 bases, the J end lost 2 bases, and 5 bases lay between the germline ends. Germline V gene data show CDR1 as MNHEY and CDR2 as SMNVEV (reference sequence). Written as DNA, the CDR3 is TGTGCCAGCAGTTTCTCGGGCAATCAGCCCCAGCATTTT. The encoded protein is CASSFSGNQPQHF.

J is TRBJ1-2 and V is TRBV30; no clear D gene. Germline V gene data show CDR1 as GTSNPN and CDR2 as SVGIG (reference sequence). This CDR3 spans 12 amino acids. The germline V and J ends were trimmed by 3 bases and 4 bases, with 9 bases remaining between them. The CDR3 reads CAWSPVVYGYTF. DNA of the CDR3: TGTGCCTGGAGCCCCGTAGTCTATGGCTACACCTTC.

This clone has just a few counts. A read error may account for a junction end that differs from germline. This chain uses TRBV7-7 with TRBJ2-2; TRBD2 matches 12 bases. CDR1 is SSHAT, CDR2 FNYEAQ, per germline (reference sequence). This CDR3 spans 14 amino acids. The CDR3 DNA follows: TGTGCTAGCAGCTTAGAACTAGCGGGGGGTGTGCTGTTTTTT. It encodes CASSLELAGGVLFF.

This rearrangement joins TRBV7-9 to TRBJ1-2; a weak D match, TRBD1 (6 bases). Germline V gene lookup returns CDR1 SEHNR and CDR2 FQNEAQ (reference sequence). V shed 5 bases and J shed 2 bases, with 12 bases lying between them. This CDR3 comprises 14 residues. CDR3 sequence reads: CASSHPTGNYGYTF. CDR3 nucleotides: TGTGCCAGCAGCCACCCCACAGGGAACTATGGCTACACCTTC. The whole variable domain, filled in from reference TRBV7-9 and TRBJ1-2, reads DTGVSQNPRHKITKRGQNVTFRCDPISEHNRLYWYRQTLGQGPEFLTYFQNEAQLEKSRLLSDRFSAERPKGSFSTLEIQRTEQGDSAMYLCASSHPTGNYGYTFGSGTRLTVV.

The chain combines TRBV29-1 with TRBJ1-1, with 7 bases matching TRBD1. CDR3 length: 13 amino acids. CDR1 is SQVTM and CDR2 is ANQGSEA in the germline V gene. V gave up 6 bases and J gave up 0 bases; unmatched junction bases: 4. The CDR3 is CSVLQGLNTEAFF. In nucleotides, the CDR3 is TGCAGCGTCTTACAGGGGTTGAACACTGAAGCTTTCTTT. Combining the CDR3 with reference TRBV29-1 and TRBJ1-1 gives the whole variable domain SAVISQKPSRDICQRGTSLTIQCQVDSQVTMMFWYRQQPGQSLTLIATANQGSEATYESGFVIDKFPISRPNLTFSTLTVSNMSPEDSSIYLCSVLQGLNTEAFFGQGTRLTVV.

The chain couples TRBV18 to TRBJ2-7, with TRBD1 matching over 11 bases. The CDR3 runs 15 residues. The trim removed 3 bases at V and 2 bases at J, leaving 3 bases unmatched. Germline loops: CDR1 KGHSH, CDR2 LQKENI. CDR3 sequence (DNA): TGTGCCAGCTCACCGAGGGGACAGGGGGCCTACGAGCAGTACTTC. Translated: CASSPRGQGAYEQYF.

Regarding this clone: The junction differs from germline at one of its ends, possibly a read error. The chain is built from TRBV7-7 and TRBJ2-5, with D perhaps matching TRBD2 (5 bases). This CDR3 spans 14 amino acids. Germline V CDR1 and CDR2: SSHAT, FNYEAQ (reference sequence). This CDR3 is CASSLRRGGETQYF. The CDR3 DNA is TGTGCTAGCAGCTTAAGGAGAGGAGGAGAGACCCAGTACTTC.

CDR3 sequence (DNA): TGCGCCAGCAGTGAGTCGATTGGGATCGGCTACACCTTC. Protein: CASSESIGIGYTF. The V call is TRBV10-1, the J call TRBJ1-2; unclear D gene. This CDR3 region has 13 residues. Trimming stripped 0 bases from V and 8 bases from J, with 10 bases between. Per germline, CDR1 WNHNN and CDR2 SYGVQD (reference sequence).

The chain employs TRBV5-1 and TRBJ2-1; 7 bases are shared with TRBD2. This CDR3 is 15 amino acids long. CDR1 and CDR2 (germline): SGHRS, YFSETQ. J gave up 7 bases and V 4 bases, and 11 bases lay outside the gene matches. The CDR3 here is CASSRTSPPGNEQFF. The CDR3 DNA reads TGCGCCAGCAGCCGGACTAGTCCCCCCGGGAATGAGCAGTTCTTC.

The genes are TRBV7-2 and TRBJ2-6, with D hard to call. Germline V gives CDR1 SGHTA, CDR2 FQGNSA. V lost 3 bases and J lost 0, with 9 bases in between. The CDR3 has 16 amino acids. CDR3 loop: CASSLAGSSGANVLTF. The CDR3, as DNA: TGTGCCAGCAGCTTGGCAGGCAGCTCTGGGGCCAACGTCCTGACTTTC.

The chain is built from TRBV5-1 and TRBJ1-1; D might be TRBD1 (5 bases). Trimming pared 1 base from V and 5 bases from J, leaving 12 bases between. This CDR3 comprises 14 residues. CDR1 is SGHRS, CDR2 YFSETQ, per germline. The CDR3 nucleotides read TGCGCCAGCAGCTTGTTAAACGAGGGGACTGAAGCTTTCTTT. Translating gives CASSLLNEGTEAFF.

This clone was found once. This rearrangement joins TRBV7-8 to TRBJ1-5; perhaps TRBD1 as D (5 bases). CDR1 is SGHVS and CDR2 is FQNEAQ in the germline V gene. V shed 5 bases and J shed 5 bases, with 13 bases lying between them. The CDR3 consists of 14 residues. The CDR3 region has the DNA TGTGCCAGCAGCCCTGCGGGGGGACATCAGCCCCAGCATTTT. This gives the protein CASSPAGGHQPQHF.

The rearrangement joins TRBV5-1 to TRBJ2-6; 8 bases line up with TRBD1. This CDR3 region has 16 residues. With 7 bases clipped from V and 0 bases from J, the junction kept 6 bases outside the gene matches. Germline V gene sequence: CDR1 SGHRS, CDR2 YFSETQ. The CDR3 bases are TGCGCCAGCCGCACAGGGGGTCTCTCTGGGGCCAACGTCCTGACTTTC. Amino acids: CASRTGGLSGANVLTF.

This clone turned up a few times. The chain recombines TRBV30 with TRBJ1-1, with 8 positions matching TRBD1. This CDR3 comprises 13 residues. The trim removed 8 bases at V and 6 bases at J, leaving 11 bases unmatched. Germline V gives CDR1 GTSNPN, CDR2 SVGIG (reference sequence). CDR3 residues: CAGATGERAEAFF. The CDR3 DNA reads TGTGCCGGAGCGACAGGGGAGAGGGCTGAAGCTTTCTTT.

The J gene is TRBJ2-2, the V gene TRBV6-5, with unresolved D. There are 14 residues in the CDR3. Trimming took off 6 bases at V and 6 bases at J, with 14 bases between the two ends. Per germline, CDR1 MNHEY and CDR2 SVGAGI. CDR3: CASRLTRLSGELFF. CDR3 nucleotides: TGTGCCAGCAGACTAACACGGTTATCCGGGGAGCTGTTTTTT.

This clone was found a few times. This chain joins TRBV10-3 and TRBJ1-3; perhaps TRBD1 as D (6 bases). The V and J ends lost 6 bases and 0 bases respectively, with 6 bases between them. There are 13 residues in the CDR3. In germline, CDR1 is ENHRY, CDR2 SYGVKD. CDR3 region: CAIRDSSGNTIYF. The DNA of the CDR3 is TGTGCCATCAGGGACAGCTCTGGAAACACCATATATTTT.

This sequence joins TRBV12-5 and TRBJ2-1; TRBD2 agrees at 10 bases. From germline, CDR1 is LGHNT and CDR2 FRNRAP. The CDR3 has 15 amino acids. V lost 1 base, J lost 7 bases, and 4 bases stayed unmatched. The CDR3 sequence: CASGLASGSVNEQFF. The CDR3 DNA follows: TGTGCTAGTGGTTTGGCTAGCGGGAGTGTAAATGAGCAGTTCTTC.

The CDR3 region is CASSIQTGGYEQYF. CDR3 DNA sequence: TGTGCCAGCAGCATTCAGACGGGGGGCTACGAGCAGTACTTC. This chain connects TRBV7-9 to TRBJ2-7; 7 bases map to TRBD2. Per germline, CDR1 SEHNR and CDR2 FQNEAQ (reference sequence). This CDR3 is 14 amino acids long. V lost 5 bases and J lost 3; bases outside the gene matches: 7.

V is TRBV25-1 and J is TRBJ1-2, with 7 positions matching TRBD1. There are 15 residues in the CDR3. The V gene end was trimmed by 0 bases and the J gene end by 6 bases; junction bases not matched to a gene: 7. Germline V lookup: CDR1 MGHDK, CDR2 SYGVNS. CDR3 nucleotides: TGTGCCAGCAGTGAATATGCTGAGGGGGCCCATGGCTACACCTTC. It yields the protein CASSEYAEGAHGYTF.

The rearrangement joins TRBV29-1 to TRBJ2-3; the D gene is possibly TRBD1 (5 bases). Germline V CDR1 and CDR2: SQVTM, ANQGSEA. This CDR3 contains 12 residues. Trimming shortened V by 6 bases and J by 1 base, and 8 bases separated the two germline ends. Here the CDR3 DNA reads TGCAGCGTAAAACAGGGCACAGATACGCAGTATTTT. Amino acids: CSVKQGTDTQYF.

This clone has a single count. This chain links TRBV18 with TRBJ2-1, with TRBD1 identical over 9 bases. The V gene's germline CDR1 is KGHSH and CDR2 LQKENI. After removal of 3 bases from V and 4 bases from J, the junction contained 4 bases not matched to a gene. This CDR3 is built from 15 residues. As DNA, the CDR3 is TGTGCCAGCTCACCCAAGACAGGGGGTTACAATGAGCAGTTCTTC. This encodes CASSPKTGGYNEQFF.

Here the CDR3 DNA reads TGTGCCAGCTCACAAACGAGACAGTCGAACACTGAAGCTTTCTTT. Protein: CASSQTRQSNTEAFF. The genes are TRBV18 and TRBJ1-1; a weak D match, TRBD1 (5 bases). The germline V gene has CDR1 KGHSH and CDR2 LQKENI. V dropped 4 bases and J dropped 1 base, with 13 bases sitting between them. This CDR3 contains 15 residues.

The V gene is TRBV7-9, the J gene TRBJ2-7, with TRBD1 matching over 7 bases. The CDR3 extends over 15 amino acids. After removal of 4 bases from V and 1 base from J, the junction contained 7 bases not matched to a gene. CDR1 is SEHNR and CDR2 is FQNEAQ in the germline V gene (reference sequence). The CDR3 DNA sequence: TGTGCCAGCAGCTATCGGACAGGAGATTCCTACGAGCAGTACTTC. Translation gives CASSYRTGDSYEQYF.